One and the same sample provided the 4 T cell receptor beta chains below, sequenced in a study of T cell responses to AZD1222 COVID-19 vaccine. Assay: immunoSEQ multiplex PCR; the TCRdb copy retains only in-frame clones and omits some. The profile covers fewer than 150,000 clones, with almost 90% appearing a single time and about 3% taken by the ten largest. The sample in question was peripheral blood, obtained on day 0 of AZD1222 vaccination. These receptors were taken from an adult in good health.

The J gene is TRBJ2-2, the V gene TRBV18; 10 bases match TRBD1. V lost 4 bases to trimming and J lost 3 bases; unmatched junction nucleotides: 8. Germline assignment: CDR1 KGHSH and CDR2 LQKENI. The CDR3 spans 17 residues. CDR3 nucleotide sequence: TGTGCCAGCTCACAATCGACAGGGGGCGGTGACACCGGGGAGCTGTTTTTT. Its translation is CASSQSTGGGDTGELFF.

In its sample, this clone was seen a few times. The genes are TRBV30 and TRBJ1-6; D gene unclear. This CDR3 has 11 amino acids. V was clipped by 8 bases and J by 14 bases, with 16 bases between them. Per the germline V gene, CDR1 is GTSNPN and CDR2 is SVGIG (reference sequence). CDR3 coding DNA: TGTGCCGAGACAATCAAGGGTACCCTCCACTTT. As protein: CAETIKGTLHF.

The rearrangement links TRBV6-2 or TRBV6-3 to TRBJ2-1; no reliable D call. The CDR3 extends over 16 amino acids. V lost 6 bases, J lost 3 bases, and 18 bases lay in between. Germline CDR1 is MNHEY and CDR2 is SVGEGT. The CDR3 DNA reads as TGTGCCAGCAGCAGCCTGGAGACGGGCCTCTACAATGAGCAGTTCTTC. The encoded protein is CASSSLETGLYNEQFF.

This chain connects TRBV7-9 to TRBJ2-3; tentative D call: TRBD2 (6 bases). Germline lookup yields CDR1 SEHNR and CDR2 FQNEAQ (reference sequence). The CDR3 contains 15 residues. V lost 8 bases, J lost 6 bases, and 21 bases lay in between. The CDR3 nucleotides are TGTGCCAGCCTCCGGGGCGGGACGAAGGGGGATACGCAGTATTTT. The encoded protein is CASLRGGTKGDTQYF.